These 3 T cell receptor beta chains came from one sample sequenced in a study of blood T cell repertoires in COVID-19. Using immunoSEQ multiplex PCR, the repertoire was profiled, and TCRdb retains in-frame clones only, with some absent. The sample includes 45,000 to 50,000 clones, approximately 83% seen only once; the top ten take under 8.5%. Input material: peripheral blood. These receptors originate from a man older than 75 in a cohort sampled during active COVID-19.

The gene calls are TRBV11-2 and TRBJ2-2; 9 nucleotides line up with TRBD1. Germline-derived CDR1 and CDR2 are SGHAT and FQNNGV. The CDR3 extends over 15 amino acids. Trimming at V came to 5 bases and at J to 1 base, leaving 2 bases not matched to a gene. CDR3: CASSLGQGNTGELFF. In DNA, the CDR3 is TGTGCCAGCAGCCTGGGACAGGGGAACACCGGGGAGCTGTTTTTT.

This clone was seen once. The V gene is TRBV14, the J gene TRBJ2-1; D unresolved. Germline-derived CDR1 and CDR2 are SGHDN and FVKESK. V shed 4 bases and J shed 2 bases, with 6 bases lying between them. The CDR3 consists of 13 residues. The CDR3 loop reads CASSPVPYNEQFF. In DNA form, the CDR3 reads TGTGCCAGCAGCCCGGTCCCCTACAATGAGCAGTTCTTC.

This chain connects TRBV19 to TRBJ1-5, with 10 bases identical to TRBD1. The CDR3 contains 18 residues. The V and J ends lost 6 bases and 0 bases, in that order; junction bases with no gene match: 11. Per the germline V gene, CDR1 is LNHDA and CDR2 is SQIVND (reference sequence). As DNA, the CDR3 is TGTGCCAGTAGAAGGGACAGGGGAGGGACAGATAGCAATCAGCCCCAGCATTTT. As protein: CASRRDRGGTDSNQPQHF. Combining the CDR3 with reference TRBV19 and TRBJ1-5 gives the whole variable domain DGGITQSPKYLFRKEGQNVTLSCEQNLNHDAMYWYRQDPGQGLRLIYYSQIVNDFQKGDIAEGYSVSREKKESFPLTVTSAQKNPTAFYLCASRRDRGGTDSNQPQHFGDGTRLSIL.